The T cell receptor (beta chain) described here comes from a study of T cells after yellow fever vaccination. Study observations and caveats: Of the clonotypes, a small share occurred in both CD4 and CD8 compartments.

TCRdb re-called the 5' RACE reads with MiXCR, one entry per CDR3 protein. The data show 550,000 to 750,000 distinct CDR3 sequences, around an eighth seen once. A few counts support this clonotype. Its antigen is currently unknown. The receptor was isolated from a man under 40 who received the YFV17D yellow fever vaccine. The material was PBMCs, obtained on the day of the yellow fever booster vaccination.

The CDR3 is CASSRREKGTDTQYF. The CDR3 DNA reads as TGTGCCAGCAGTCGGCGGGAGAAAGGCACAGATACGCAGTATTTT. The gene calls are TRBV5-4 and TRBJ2-3; 7 bases map to TRBD2. After removal of 5 bases from V and 1 base from J, the junction contained 7 bases not matched to a gene. Germline V lookup: CDR1 SGHNT, CDR2 YYREEE (reference sequence). The CDR3 sequence is 15 residues long.